This T cell receptor (beta chain) was obtained from a study of OX40 agonist ivuxolimab in advanced cancers. In the study overall: Administration of intravenous ivuxolimab to patients occurred every 2 weeks at 0.01 to 10 mg/kg.

Clones were read by immunoSEQ multiplex PCR, and TCRdb kept only the in-frame ones, dropping some. The sample comprises some 76,000 clones, 93% of which are singletons, and 6.2% rests with the top ten. V dropped 0 bases and J dropped 5; count of bases not matched to a gene: 6. In germline, CDR1 is SGHNT, CDR2 YYREEE (reference sequence). The CDR3 covers 15 residues. This clone was detected only a few times. The sampling schedule covered blood at baseline, cycle 4 day 1, and cycle 7 day 1. Sequences were derived from CD4+ or CD8+ T cells sorted from blood, sampled in a trial of the OX40 agonist ivuxolimab. The rearrangement joins TRBV5-4 to TRBJ1-2; 8 positions match TRBD1. This clonotype was sampled from an adult with an advanced solid tumor such as melanoma, head and neck, liver or kidney cancer. The CDR3 here is CASSLVQGARYGYTF. DNA of the CDR3: TGTGCCAGCAGCTTGGTGCAGGGGGCTCGATATGGCTACACCTTC.